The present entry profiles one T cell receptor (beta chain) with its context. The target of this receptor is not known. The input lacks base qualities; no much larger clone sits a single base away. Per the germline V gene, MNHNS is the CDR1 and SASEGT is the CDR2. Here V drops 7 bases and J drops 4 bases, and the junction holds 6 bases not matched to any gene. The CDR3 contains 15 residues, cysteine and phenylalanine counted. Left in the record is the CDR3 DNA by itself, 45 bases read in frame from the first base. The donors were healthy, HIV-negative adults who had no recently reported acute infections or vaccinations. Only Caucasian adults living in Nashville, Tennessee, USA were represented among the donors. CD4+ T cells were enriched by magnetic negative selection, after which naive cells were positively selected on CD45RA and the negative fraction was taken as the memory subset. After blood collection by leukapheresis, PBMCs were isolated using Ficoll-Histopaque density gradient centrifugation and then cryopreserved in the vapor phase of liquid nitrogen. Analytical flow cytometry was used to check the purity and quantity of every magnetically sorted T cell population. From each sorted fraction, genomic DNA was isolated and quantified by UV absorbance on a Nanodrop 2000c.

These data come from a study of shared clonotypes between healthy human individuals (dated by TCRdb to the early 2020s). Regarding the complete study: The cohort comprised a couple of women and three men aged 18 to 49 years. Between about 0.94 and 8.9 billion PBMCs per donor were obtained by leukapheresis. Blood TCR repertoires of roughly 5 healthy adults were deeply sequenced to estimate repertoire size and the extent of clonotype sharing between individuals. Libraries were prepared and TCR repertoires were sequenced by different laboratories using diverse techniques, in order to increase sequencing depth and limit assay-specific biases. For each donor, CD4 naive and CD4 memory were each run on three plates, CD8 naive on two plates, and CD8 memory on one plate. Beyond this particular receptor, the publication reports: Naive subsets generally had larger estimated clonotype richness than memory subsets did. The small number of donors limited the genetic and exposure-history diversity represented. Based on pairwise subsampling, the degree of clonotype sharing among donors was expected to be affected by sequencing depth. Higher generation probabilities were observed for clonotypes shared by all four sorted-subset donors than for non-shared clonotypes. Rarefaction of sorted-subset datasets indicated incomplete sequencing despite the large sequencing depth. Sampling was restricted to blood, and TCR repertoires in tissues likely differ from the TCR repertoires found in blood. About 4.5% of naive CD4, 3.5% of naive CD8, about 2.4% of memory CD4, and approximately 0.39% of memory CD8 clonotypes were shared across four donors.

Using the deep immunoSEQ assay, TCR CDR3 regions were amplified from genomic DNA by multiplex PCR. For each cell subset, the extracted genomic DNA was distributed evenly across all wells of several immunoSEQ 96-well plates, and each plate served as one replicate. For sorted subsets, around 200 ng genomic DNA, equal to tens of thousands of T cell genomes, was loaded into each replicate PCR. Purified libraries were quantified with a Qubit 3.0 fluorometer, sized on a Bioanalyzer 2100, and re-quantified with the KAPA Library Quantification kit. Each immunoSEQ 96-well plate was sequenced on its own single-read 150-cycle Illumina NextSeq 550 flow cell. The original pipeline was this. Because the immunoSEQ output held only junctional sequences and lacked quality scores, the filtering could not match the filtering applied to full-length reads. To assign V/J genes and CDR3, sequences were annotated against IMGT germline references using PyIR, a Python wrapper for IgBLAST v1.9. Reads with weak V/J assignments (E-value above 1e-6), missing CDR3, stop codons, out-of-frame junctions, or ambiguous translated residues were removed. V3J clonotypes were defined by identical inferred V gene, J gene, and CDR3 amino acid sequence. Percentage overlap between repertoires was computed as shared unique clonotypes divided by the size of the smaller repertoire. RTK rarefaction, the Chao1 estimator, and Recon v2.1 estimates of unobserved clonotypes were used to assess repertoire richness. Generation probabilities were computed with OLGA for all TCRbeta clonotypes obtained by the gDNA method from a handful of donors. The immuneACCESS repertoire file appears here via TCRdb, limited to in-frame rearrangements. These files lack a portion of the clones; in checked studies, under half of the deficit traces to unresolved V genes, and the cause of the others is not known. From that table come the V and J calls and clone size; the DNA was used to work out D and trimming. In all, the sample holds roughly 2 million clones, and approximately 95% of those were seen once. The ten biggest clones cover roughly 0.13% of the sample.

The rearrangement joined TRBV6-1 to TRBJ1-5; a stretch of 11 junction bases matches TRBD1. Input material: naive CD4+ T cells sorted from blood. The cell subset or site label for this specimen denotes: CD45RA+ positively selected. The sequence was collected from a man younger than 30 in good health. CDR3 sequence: CASNRGTGGNQPQHF. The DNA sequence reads TGTGCCAGCAACCGGGGGACAGGGGGGAATCAGCCCCAGCATTTT.